This T cell receptor beta chain appears in the sequencing data of a study of T cells in women clearing cervical HPV infection (dated by TCRdb to about 2018). Notes on the research overall: The cases were some 27 women with histologically confirmed HPV16-related CIN3 or worse, and 2 of these cases were invasive cancers. As quality controls, five blinded duplicates were added to each group, bringing the total to about 60 samples made up of roughly 50 participants and 10 or so replicates. HLA typing was available for only a few women, so HLA type could not be excluded as a confounder. Cases were matched to controls by age within five years and by the year the sample was collected. For cases, a median interval of approximately 150 days, with an interquartile range of about 90 to 210 days, was observed between lesion detection and blood sampling. The roughly 25 controls were women who cleared a single incident HPV16 infection within 12 months without developing precancer or cancer. In the parent cohort, about 10,000 women aged 18 or older were enrolled in Guanacaste, Costa Rica, during about 1992 to 1994 and then followed for approximately 7 years. A median age of almost 35 years was observed in cases versus 38 to 40 in controls, and no significant differences in baseline characteristics were found. This exploratory proof-of-principle case-control study, nested within the Guanacaste HPV Natural History Study in Costa Rica, compared TCR repertoires among women with different cervical HPV16 outcomes. Blood from cases was drawn at the visit where the lesion was first identified, while blood from controls was drawn once the infection was no longer detected.

Every participant had a single incident cervical HPV16 infection, and women with prevalent HPV16 infections were excluded. Cervical HPV DNA was detected with MY09/MY11 PCR, and genotyping was done with dot-blot hybridization. Around 16 mL of heparinized blood was centrifuged, after which the buffy coat was aliquoted, frozen at -30 degrees C, and then stored at -80 degrees C. Genomic DNA was extracted from buffy coat specimens using QIAGEN kits. General conclusions and limits of the study: Because of the cross-sectional design, the study could not determine whether the associations came before infection or resulted from infection, and neither effector/memory subsets nor HPV-specific T cells were isolated. TRBV6-7 relative abundance was lower in cases than in controls (roughly 0.12% versus 0.17%; Bonferroni P = 0.0008). CIN3+ cases had significantly higher TCR repertoire richness than controls across sequencing depths, but evenness did not differ between the groups. T-cell numbers per sample were unknown, so richness differences could reflect varying T-cell content rather than repertoire biology. Random forest classifiers that combined richness and V gene abundances separated cases from controls with an estimated AUC of less than 0.85.

As to this clone: No antigen is known for it. The observed sequence ends 3 residues before the CDR3 terminus, with the missing tail filled in from the germline J gene.

Using the immunoSEQ assay, multiplex PCR amplified TCR beta CDR3 regions from an average of approximately 1.1 ug of genomic DNA per sample. The assay corrected primer bias using a complete synthetic TCR repertoire to establish an amplification baseline. The amplicons were sequenced using the Illumina platform. From the authors' description of their analysis: Error correction of the sequences involved clustering with frequency ratios plus a modified nearest-neighbor algorithm, after which the sequences were analyzed in the immunoSEQ Analyzer using IMGT gene definitions. At each rarefaction depth, TCR richness and evenness were averaged across 20 rarefaction repeats, and any sample with fewer sequences than the depth was left out. Wilcoxon rank sum tests with FDR correction were used to compare relative abundances of V, D and J genes between the groups. Blinded duplicates gave an intraclass correlation of around 96% for TCR richness and an average of about 76% across some 62 gene segments. TCRdb stores this immuneACCESS table with in-frame sequences only. Part of the clones is absent; in the studies checked, under half of the shortfall reflects unresolved V genes, and no reason is known for the rest. The V and J calls and clone size were taken over from that table, and D and trimming were inferred from the DNA. This sample's table lists over 25,000 clones. The ten largest account for 20% to 25% of the sample.

The CDR3 starts with the cysteine, ends with the phenylalanine, and has 14 residues. The 33 bases shown cover part of the CDR3, and their frame starts at base 1. CDR1 KGHSH and CDR2 LQKENI were looked up in the germline V gene. Recombination linked TRBV18 to TRBJ2-3, with the D segment possibly TRBD1 or TRBD2, each aligning over 5 bases. The sample comprised blood buffy coat. This receptor was obtained from a woman between 18 and 70 years old with a cervical HPV16 infection that either progressed to CIN3+ or cleared (not recorded which). The CDR3 protein is CASSEKVRGETQYF. Incomplete CDR3 DNA: TGTGCCAGCTCAGAAAAAGTCCGAGGGGAGACG.